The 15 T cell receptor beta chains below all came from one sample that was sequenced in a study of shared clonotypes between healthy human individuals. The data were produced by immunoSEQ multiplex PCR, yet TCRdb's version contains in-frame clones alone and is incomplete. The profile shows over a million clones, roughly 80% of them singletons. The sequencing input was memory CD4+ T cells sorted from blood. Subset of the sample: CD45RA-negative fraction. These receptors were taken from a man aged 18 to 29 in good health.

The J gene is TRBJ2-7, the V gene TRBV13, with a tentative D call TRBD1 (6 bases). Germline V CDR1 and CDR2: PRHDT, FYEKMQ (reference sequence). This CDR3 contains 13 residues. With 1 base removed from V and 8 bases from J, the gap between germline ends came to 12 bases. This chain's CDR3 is CASSLETGTQQYF. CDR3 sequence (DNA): TGTGCCAGCAGCTTAGAAACAGGGACACAGCAGTACTTC.

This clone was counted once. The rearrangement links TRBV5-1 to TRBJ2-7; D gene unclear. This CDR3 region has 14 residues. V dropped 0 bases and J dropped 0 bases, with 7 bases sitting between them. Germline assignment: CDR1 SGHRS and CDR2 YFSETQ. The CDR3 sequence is CASSLALGSYEQYF. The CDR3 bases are TGCGCCAGCAGCTTGGCCCTAGGCTCCTACGAGCAGTACTTC.

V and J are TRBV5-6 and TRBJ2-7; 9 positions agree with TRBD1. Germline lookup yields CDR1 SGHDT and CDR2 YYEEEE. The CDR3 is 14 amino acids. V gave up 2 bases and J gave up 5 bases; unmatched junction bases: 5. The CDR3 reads CASSFRDRDHEQYF. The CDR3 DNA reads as TGTGCCAGCAGCTTCCGGGACAGGGACCACGAGCAGTACTTC.

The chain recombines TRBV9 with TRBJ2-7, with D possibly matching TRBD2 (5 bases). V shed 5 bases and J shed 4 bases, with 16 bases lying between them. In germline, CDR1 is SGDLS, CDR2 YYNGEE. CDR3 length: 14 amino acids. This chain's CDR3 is CASSSFGGWYEQYF. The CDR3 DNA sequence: TGTGCCAGCAGTTCTTTCGGCGGGTGGTACGAGCAGTACTTC.

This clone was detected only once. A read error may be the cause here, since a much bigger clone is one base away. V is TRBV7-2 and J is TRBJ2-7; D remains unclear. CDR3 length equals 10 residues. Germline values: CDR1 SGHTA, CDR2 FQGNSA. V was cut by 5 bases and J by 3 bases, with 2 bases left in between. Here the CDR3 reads CASSNYEQYF. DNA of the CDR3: TGTGCCAGCAGCAACTACGAGCAGTACTTC.

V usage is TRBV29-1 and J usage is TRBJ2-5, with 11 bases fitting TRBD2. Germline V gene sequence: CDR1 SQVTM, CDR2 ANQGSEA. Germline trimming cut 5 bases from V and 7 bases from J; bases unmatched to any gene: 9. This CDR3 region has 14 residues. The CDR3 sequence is CSVTGLAGERTQYF. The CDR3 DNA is TGCAGCGTTACTGGACTAGCGGGCGAAAGGACCCAGTACTTC.

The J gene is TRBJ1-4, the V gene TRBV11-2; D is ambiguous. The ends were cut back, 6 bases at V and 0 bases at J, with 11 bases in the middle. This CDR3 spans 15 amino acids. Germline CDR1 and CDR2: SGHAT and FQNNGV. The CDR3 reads CASRPGRSTNEKLFF. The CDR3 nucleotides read TGTGCCAGCAGGCCCGGAAGGTCAACTAATGAAAAACTGTTTTTT.

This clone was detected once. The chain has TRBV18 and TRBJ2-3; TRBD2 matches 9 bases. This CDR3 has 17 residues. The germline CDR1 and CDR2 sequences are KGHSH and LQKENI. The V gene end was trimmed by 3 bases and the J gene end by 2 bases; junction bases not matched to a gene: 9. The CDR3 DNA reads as TGTGCCAGCTCACCCCCGGCTAGCGGGGCTTTCACAGATACGCAGTATTTT. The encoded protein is CASSPPASGAFTDTQYF.

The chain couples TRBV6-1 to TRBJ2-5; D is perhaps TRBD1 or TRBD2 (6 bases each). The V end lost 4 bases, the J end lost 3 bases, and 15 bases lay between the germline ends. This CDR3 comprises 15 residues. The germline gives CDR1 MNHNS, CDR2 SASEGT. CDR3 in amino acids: CASSGRGTPKETQYF. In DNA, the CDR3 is TGTGCCAGCAGTGGGAGGGGGACACCAAAAGAGACCCAGTACTTC.

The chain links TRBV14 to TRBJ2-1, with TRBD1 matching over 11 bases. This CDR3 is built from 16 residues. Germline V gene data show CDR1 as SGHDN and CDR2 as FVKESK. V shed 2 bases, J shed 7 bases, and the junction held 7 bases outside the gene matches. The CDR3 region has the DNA TGTGCCAGCAGCCAAAGAAGGACAGGGGGCAGGAATGAGCAGTTCTTC. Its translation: CASSQRRTGGRNEQFF.

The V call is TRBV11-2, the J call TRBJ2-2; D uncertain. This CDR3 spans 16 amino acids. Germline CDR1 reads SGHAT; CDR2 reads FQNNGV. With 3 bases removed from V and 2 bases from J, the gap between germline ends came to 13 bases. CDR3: CASSFSHRANTGELFF. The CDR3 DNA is TGTGCCAGCAGCTTTTCCCATAGAGCCAACACCGGGGAGCTGTTTTTT.

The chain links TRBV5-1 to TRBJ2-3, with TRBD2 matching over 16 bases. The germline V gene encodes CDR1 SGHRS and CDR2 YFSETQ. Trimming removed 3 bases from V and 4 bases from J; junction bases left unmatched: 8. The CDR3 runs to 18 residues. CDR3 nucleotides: TGCGCCAGCAGCTCCCCCCCGGGACTAGCGGGAGGGCCAGATACGCAGTATTTT. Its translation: CASSSPPGLAGGPDTQYF.

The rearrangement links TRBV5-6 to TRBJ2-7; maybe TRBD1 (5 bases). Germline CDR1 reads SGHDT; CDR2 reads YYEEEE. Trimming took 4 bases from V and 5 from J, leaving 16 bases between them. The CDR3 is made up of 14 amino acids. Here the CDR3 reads CASSGWQGPHEQYF. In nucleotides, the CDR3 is TGTGCCAGCAGCGGATGGCAGGGTCCCCACGAGCAGTACTTC.

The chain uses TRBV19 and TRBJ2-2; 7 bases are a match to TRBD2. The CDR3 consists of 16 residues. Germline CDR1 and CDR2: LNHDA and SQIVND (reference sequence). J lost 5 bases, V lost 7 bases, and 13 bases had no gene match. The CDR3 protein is CASTIAGWGATGELFF. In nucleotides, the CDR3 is TGTGCCAGTACGATAGCGGGTTGGGGAGCAACCGGGGAGCTGTTTTTT.

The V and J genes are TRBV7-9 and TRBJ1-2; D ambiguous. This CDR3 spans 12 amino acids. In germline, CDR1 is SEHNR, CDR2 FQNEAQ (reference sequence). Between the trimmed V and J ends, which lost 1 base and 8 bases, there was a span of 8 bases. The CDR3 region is CASSLGYRGYTF. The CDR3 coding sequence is TGTGCCAGCAGCTTAGGCTACCGGGGCTACACCTTC.